This T cell receptor beta chain is from a study of patients and donors after allogeneic stem cell transplantation. Germline V gene lookup returns CDR1 LGHDT and CDR2 YNNKEL (reference sequence). The CDR3 runs to 16 residues. With 0 bases removed from V and 11 bases from J, the gap between germline ends came to 22 bases. TCRdb re-analysed the RT-PCR reads in MiXCR, keeping a single row per CDR3 protein. The repertoire holds 410,000 or so distinct CDR3 sequences, approximately 16% seen once, with 7% to 7.5% in the top ten. The J gene is TRBJ1-1, the V gene TRBV3-1, with a possible D match to TRBD1 (6 bases). Sample: blood, either unsorted or a sorted T cell fraction (not recorded which). The sequence was obtained from a human donor who was either an allogeneic HSCT recipient or a stem cell or donor lymphocyte infusion donor (not recorded which). It is not recorded whose cells these are; they may come from a transplant donor. The CDR3 sequence is CASSQDLDRRLRRAFF. CDR3 coding DNA: TGTGCCAGCAGCCAAGATCTAGACAGGAGGCTTCGGAGGGCTTTCTTT.